The 30 T cell receptor beta chains listed next were all sequenced from one sample in a study of OX40 agonist ivuxolimab in advanced cancers. This table comes from immunoSEQ multiplex PCR, and its TCRdb copy is limited to in-frame clones, with some not included. The data hold more than 40,000 clones, with about 90% observed a single time. The sample here was CD4+ or CD8+ T cells sorted from blood, taken in a trial of the OX40 agonist ivuxolimab. These receptors all stem from an adult with an advanced solid tumor such as melanoma, head and neck, liver or kidney cancer.

The gene calls are TRBV19 and TRBJ2-3; 7 bases are shared with TRBD1. This CDR3 comprises 13 residues. Germline lookup yields CDR1 LNHDA and CDR2 SQIVND (reference sequence). V dropped 7 bases and J dropped 4; count of bases not matched to a gene: 5. CDR3: CASTRDSSDTQYF. The CDR3 bases are TGTGCCAGTACCCGGGACAGTTCAGATACGCAGTATTTT.

This clone was seen more than once but under ten times. The rearrangement joins TRBV7-2 to TRBJ2-2; D ambiguous. CDR1 and CDR2 (germline): SGHTA, FQGNSA. The CDR3 covers 13 residues. Trimming removed 6 bases from V and 4 bases from J, with 9 bases in between. As DNA, the CDR3 is TGTGCCAGCAGGACCGGTGGCACCGGGGAGCTGTTTTTT. The encoded protein is CASRTGGTGELFF. Using reference TRBV7-2 and TRBJ2-2 for the parts outside the CDR3, the full variable domain is GAGVSQSPSNKVTEKGKDVELRCDPISGHTALYWYRQSLGQGLEFLIYFQGNSAPDKSGLPSDRFSAERTGGSVSTLTIQRTQQEDSAVYLCASRTGGTGELFFGEGSRLTVL.

This rearrangement joins TRBV7-2 to TRBJ2-2; D gene unclear. V lost 2 bases and J 3 bases, leaving 7 bases between the germline ends. There are 14 residues in the CDR3. Germline CDR1 reads SGHTA; CDR2 reads FQGNSA. This CDR3 is CASSLIPYTGELFF. CDR3 nucleotide sequence: TGTGCCAGCAGCTTAATTCCGTACACCGGGGAGCTGTTTTTT.

The chain uses TRBV28 and TRBJ2-1; D possibly corresponds to TRBD1 (6 bases). Trimming took off 7 bases at V and 9 bases at J, with 19 bases between the two ends. The germline V gene has CDR1 MDHEN and CDR2 SYDVKM. The length of the CDR3 is 14 residues. The chain's CDR3 is CASTPGTSAVEQFF. The CDR3 DNA is TGTGCCAGCACCCCAGGGACATCAGCGGTTGAGCAGTTCTTC.

The V and J genes are TRBV5-1 and TRBJ1-1; no clear D. Germline V gene sequence: CDR1 SGHRS, CDR2 YFSETQ. The V end lost 3 bases, the J end lost 8 bases, and 14 bases lay between the germline ends. The CDR3 runs 13 residues. The CDR3 bases are TGCGCCAGCAGCTCAACCACAGAAGTAGAAGCTTTCTTT. Its protein is CASSSTTEVEAFF.

This chain joins TRBV27 and TRBJ2-6, with 10 bases fitting TRBD1. This CDR3 is built from 17 residues. The germline V gene encodes CDR1 MNHEY and CDR2 SMNVEV (reference sequence). The V and J ends lost 2 bases and 2 bases, in that order; junction bases with no gene match: 3. The CDR3 region is CASSLRDRGAGANVLTF. Here the CDR3 DNA reads TGTGCCAGCAGTTTACGGGACAGGGGAGCTGGGGCCAACGTCCTGACTTTC.

The chain combines TRBV6-1 with TRBJ2-4, with TRBD1 as a possible D gene (6 bases). CDR1 is MNHNS and CDR2 is SASEGT in the germline V gene. Trimming took 3 bases from V and 9 from J, leaving 15 bases between them. This CDR3 contains 14 residues. The CDR3: CASSDGPKGGIQYF. In DNA form, the CDR3 reads TGTGCCAGCAGTGACGGTCCGAAAGGGGGCATTCAGTACTTC.

The V gene is TRBV5-6, the J gene TRBJ2-2, with a weak D call TRBD2 (6 bases). V lost 0 bases and J 5 bases, leaving 11 bases between the germline ends. Germline lookup yields CDR1 SGHDT and CDR2 YYEEEE. The CDR3 contains 15 residues. The CDR3 DNA reads TGTGCCAGCAGCTTGGGACTAGGGAATACCGGGGAGCTGTTTTTT. It encodes CASSLGLGNTGELFF.

The chain joins TRBV28 to TRBJ2-7; 7 nucleotides agree with TRBD2. This CDR3 has 15 amino acids. CDR1 is MDHEN and CDR2 is SYDVKM in the germline V gene. With 5 bases clipped from V and 1 base from J, the junction kept 8 bases outside the gene matches. CDR3 amino acids: CASSLGGSGSYEQYF. CDR3 bases: TGTGCCAGCAGTCTGGGCGGGAGCGGGTCCTACGAGCAGTACTTC.

This chain uses TRBV5-8 with TRBJ2-3; D gene uncertain. There are 16 residues in the CDR3. Trimming removed 0 bases at V and 0 bases at J, with 11 bases between. Germline loops: CDR1 SGHTS, CDR2 YDEGEE. The CDR3 sequence is CASSLGVGPSTDTQYF. The DNA of the CDR3 is TGTGCCAGCAGCTTGGGGGTCGGACCTAGCACAGATACGCAGTATTTT.

The CDR3 nucleotides are TGTGCCAGCAGCCGTACTAGCGGGAGGGATACGCAGTATTTT. It codes for CASSRTSGRDTQYF. The chain uses TRBV7-2 and TRBJ2-3; 12 bases are shared with TRBD2. Germline V gene lookup returns CDR1 SGHTA and CDR2 FQGNSA. The CDR3 is 14 residues long. J gave up 6 bases and V 5 bases, and 3 bases lay outside the gene matches.

CDR3 DNA: TGTGCCAGCAGCCCTCGGGCACGACGGGATACGCAGTATTTT. Amino acids: CASSPRARRDTQYF. The chain has TRBV28 and TRBJ2-3, with no clear D. This CDR3 is 14 amino acids long. Germline V gene sequence: CDR1 MDHEN, CDR2 SYDVKM. Trimming took 6 bases from V and 6 from J, leaving 16 bases between them.

This clone has only one observation. The chain combines TRBV6-6 with TRBJ2-3; 10 nucleotides agree with TRBD2. The CDR3 extends over 14 amino acids. With V trimmed by 7 bases and J by 6 bases, 7 bases remained unmatched. Germline V CDR1 and CDR2: MNHNY, SVGAGI (reference sequence). In nucleotides, the CDR3 is TGTGCCAGCATCCTAGCGGGAGACTGGGATACGCAGTATTTT. Its protein is CASILAGDWDTQYF.

V usage is TRBV7-9 and J usage is TRBJ2-6; 11 bases map to TRBD1. Germline lookup yields CDR1 SEHNR and CDR2 FQNEAQ (reference sequence). Trimming took 5 bases from V and 2 from J; bases not matched to a gene: 5. The CDR3 loop spans 17 amino acids. Here the CDR3 DNA reads TGTGCCAGCAGCGTGGACAGGGGGCGAGCTGGGGCCAACGTCCTGACTTTC. Translated: CASSVDRGRAGANVLTF.

To note about this clone: Other DNA sequences of this sample code for an identical CDR3. Written as DNA, the CDR3 is TGTGCTAGTGGTTTGTCAGCGGGGGGGATAGATACGCAGTATTTT. Encoded protein: CASGLSAGGIDTQYF. The rearrangement links TRBV12-5 to TRBJ2-3, with 10 bases aligning to TRBD2. The J segment lost 5 bases and the V segment lost 2 bases, leaving 4 bases of the junction unmatched. Germline V gives CDR1 LGHNT, CDR2 FRNRAP. The CDR3 consists of 15 residues.

The genes are TRBV11-2 and TRBJ2-3; TRBD2 matches 11 bases. The ends lost 2 bases at V and 8 bases at J; junction bases unmatched: 3. This CDR3 comprises 14 residues. Germline V gene lookup returns CDR1 SGHAT and CDR2 FQNNGV. CDR3 loop: CASSLLLAGGTQYF. The CDR3 DNA follows: TGTGCCAGCAGCTTACTCCTAGCGGGGGGTACGCAGTATTTT.

The V gene is TRBV7-3, the J gene TRBJ2-3; 12 positions agree with TRBD2. The CDR3 covers 16 residues. Germline loops: CDR1 SGHTA, CDR2 FQGTGA. Trimming cost V 5 bases and J 9 bases; bases outside gene matches: 12. CDR3 sequence (DNA): TGTGCCAGCAGCCCGACGACTAGCGGGAGTACCGAAACGCAGTATTTT. Protein: CASSPTTSGSTETQYF.

This clone has more than one count but fewer than ten. This rearrangement joins TRBV11-1 to TRBJ1-4; D is perhaps TRBD1 (5 bases). Trimming left V 5 bases short and J 2 bases short, with 12 bases between. Germline loops: CDR1 SGHAT, CDR2 FQDESV (reference sequence). CDR3 length: 15 residues. CDR3 DNA sequence: TGTGCCAGCAGCGAAGGGGATTCGACTAATGAAAAACTGTTTTTT. Translation gives CASSEGDSTNEKLFF.

This clone has only one observation. The chain joins TRBV7-3 to TRBJ2-5; D gene uncertain. In germline, CDR1 is SGHTA, CDR2 FQGTGA. The CDR3 spans 14 residues. The V end was cut by 5 bases, the J end by 5 bases, with 15 bases between. This chain's CDR3 is CASSRRVGSETQYF. CDR3 nucleotides: TGTGCCAGCAGCCGTAGGGTGGGTTCGGAGACCCAGTACTTC.

The DNA for the CDR3 is TGTGCCATCAGTGAGGGGGTCGACAATGAGCAGTTCTTC. Translating gives CAISEGVDNEQFF. The chain employs TRBV10-3 and TRBJ2-1, with no clear D. Germline V lookup: CDR1 ENHRY, CDR2 SYGVKD. The CDR3 has 13 amino acids. Between the trimmed V and J ends, which lost 2 bases and 5 bases, there was a span of 7 bases.

The chain uses TRBV7-6 and TRBJ2-7; the match to TRBD1 covers 7 bases. There are 14 residues in the CDR3. The germline V gene encodes CDR1 SGHVS and CDR2 FNYEAQ. J was trimmed by 0 bases and V by 2 bases; bases with no gene match: 1. The DNA of the CDR3 is TGTGCCAGCAGCTTACGGGACAGCTCCTACGAGCAGTACTTC. Protein: CASSLRDSSYEQYF.

V is TRBV5-1 and J is TRBJ2-7, with 11 bases that match TRBD2. The germline V gene encodes CDR1 SGHRS and CDR2 YFSETQ. Losses at the gene ends were 6 bases for V and 6 bases for J; bases not matched to a gene: 14. This CDR3 comprises 16 residues. CDR3 DNA: TGCGCCAGCACGTCTCGACTAGCGGGAACCGTGGGCGAGCAGTACTTC. Translation gives CASTSRLAGTVGEQYF.

With regard to this clone: Germline and junction disagree at one end, which may indicate a read error. This sequence joins TRBV29-1 and TRBJ2-3; 10 nucleotides agree with TRBD2. This CDR3 comprises 12 residues. CDR1 and CDR2 from the germline V gene are SQVTM and ANQGSEA. Here the CDR3 reads CSVAGSGRPKDF. The CDR3 coding sequence is TGCAGCGTTGCCGGTAGCGGGAGGCCCAAGGATTTT.

The chain couples TRBV28 to TRBJ1-4; weak D call: TRBD1 (6 bases). This CDR3 contains 14 residues. The V gene lost 2 bases and the J gene lost 4 bases, with 8 bases spanning the gap. Per the germline V gene, CDR1 is MDHEN and CDR2 is SYDVKM. The CDR3 loop reads CASSLRGDNEKLFF. The CDR3 DNA reads TGTGCCAGCAGTTTAAGGGGGGATAATGAAAAACTGTTTTTT.

This clone was counted once. The chain carries TRBV28 and TRBJ1-1, with 7 bases fitting TRBD1. V trimming: 8 bases; J trimming: 1 base; junction bases outside the gene matches: 7. The CDR3 is 14 amino acids. Germline values: CDR1 MDHEN, CDR2 SYDVKM. The CDR3 bases are TGTGCCAGCGAGATAGGGGGCTGGAACACTGAAGCTTTCTTT. Translated: CASEIGGWNTEAFF.

V gene TRBV5-1 combines with J gene TRBJ1-6; 7 nucleotides match TRBD1. Trimming took 4 bases from V and 8 from J; bases not matched to a gene: 6. From germline, CDR1 is SGHRS and CDR2 YFSETQ. This CDR3 contains 14 residues. The CDR3 region is CASSGLTGDSPLHF. Written as DNA, the CDR3 is TGCGCCAGCAGCGGACTAACAGGGGATTCACCCCTCCACTTT.

The rearrangement links TRBV4-2 to TRBJ2-5; 9 bases line up with TRBD2. Germline CDR1 is LGHNA and CDR2 is YNFKEQ. Unmatched junction bases numbered 8, after V lost 4 bases and J lost 2 bases. The CDR3 extends over 16 amino acids. CDR3 sequence (DNA): TGTGCCAGCAGCCGGGCGGCGGGAGGGCTTCAAGAGACCCAGTACTTC. Translated, it gives CASSRAAGGLQETQYF.

This sequence joins TRBV5-1 and TRBJ2-2, with 7 bases aligning to TRBD2. CDR1 and CDR2 (germline): SGHRS, YFSETQ. V lost 2 bases and J lost 1; bases outside the gene matches: 14. CDR3 size: 19 residues. CDR3 region: CASSFSYVGRIGNTGELFF. The CDR3, as DNA: TGCGCCAGCAGCTTTTCCTATGTCGGGAGGATAGGGAACACCGGGGAGCTGTTTTTT.

The chain recombines TRBV4-3 with TRBJ1-2; D may be TRBD1 (5 bases). Trimming cost V 0 bases and J 2 bases, with 13 bases left between them. The CDR3 sequence is 16 residues long. The germline gives CDR1 LGHNA, CDR2 YSLEER. This chain's CDR3 is CASSQDMGTANYGYTF. The CDR3 DNA is TGCGCCAGCAGCCAAGATATGGGGACGGCCAACTATGGCTACACCTTC.

This sequence joins TRBV5-4 and TRBJ2-7; 9 bases agree with TRBD2. The germline V gene encodes CDR1 SGHNT and CDR2 YYREEE (reference sequence). The V gene end was trimmed by 0 bases and the J gene end by 3 bases; junction bases not matched to a gene: 4. The CDR3 is made up of 15 amino acids. Written as DNA, the CDR3 is TGTGCCAGCAGCTTGGGCCTAGCGGGAAACTACGAGCAGTACTTC. This codes for CASSLGLAGNYEQYF.